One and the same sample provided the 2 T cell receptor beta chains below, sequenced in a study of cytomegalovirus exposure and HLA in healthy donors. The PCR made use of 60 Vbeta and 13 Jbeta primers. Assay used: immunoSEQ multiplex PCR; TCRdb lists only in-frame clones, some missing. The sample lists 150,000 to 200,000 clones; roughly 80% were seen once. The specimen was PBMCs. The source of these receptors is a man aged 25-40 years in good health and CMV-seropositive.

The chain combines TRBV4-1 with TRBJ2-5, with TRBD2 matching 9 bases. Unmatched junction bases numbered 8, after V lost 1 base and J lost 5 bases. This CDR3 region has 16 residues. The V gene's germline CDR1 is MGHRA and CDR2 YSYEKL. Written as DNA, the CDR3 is TGCGCCAGCAGCCAAGGGACTAGGGCGGGAGGGGAGACCCAGTACTTC. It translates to CASSQGTRAGGETQYF.

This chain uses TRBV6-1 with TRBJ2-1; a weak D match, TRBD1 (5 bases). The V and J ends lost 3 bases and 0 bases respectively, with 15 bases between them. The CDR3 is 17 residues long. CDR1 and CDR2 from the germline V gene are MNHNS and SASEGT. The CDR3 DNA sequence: TGTGCCAGCAGTGATCAGGGCGGCGAACGCTCCTACAATGAGCAGTTCTTC. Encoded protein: CASSDQGGERSYNEQFF.